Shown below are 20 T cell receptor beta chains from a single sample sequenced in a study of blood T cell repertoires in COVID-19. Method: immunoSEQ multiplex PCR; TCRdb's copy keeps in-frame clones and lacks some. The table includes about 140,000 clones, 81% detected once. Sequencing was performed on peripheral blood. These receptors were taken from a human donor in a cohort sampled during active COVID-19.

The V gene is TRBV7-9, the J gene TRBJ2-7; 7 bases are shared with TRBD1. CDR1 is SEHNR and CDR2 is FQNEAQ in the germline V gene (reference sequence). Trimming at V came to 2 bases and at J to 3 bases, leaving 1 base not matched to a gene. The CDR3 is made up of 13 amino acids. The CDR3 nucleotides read TGTGCCAGCAGCTTACCAGGGGGCTACGAGCAGTACTTC. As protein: CASSLPGGYEQYF.

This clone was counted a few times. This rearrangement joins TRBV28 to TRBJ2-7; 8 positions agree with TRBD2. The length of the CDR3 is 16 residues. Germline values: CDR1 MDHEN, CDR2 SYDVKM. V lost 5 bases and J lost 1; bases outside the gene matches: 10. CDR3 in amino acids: CASSPRGARGSYEQYF. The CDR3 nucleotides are TGTGCCAGCAGTCCGCGGGGGGCGCGGGGGTCCTACGAGCAGTACTTC.

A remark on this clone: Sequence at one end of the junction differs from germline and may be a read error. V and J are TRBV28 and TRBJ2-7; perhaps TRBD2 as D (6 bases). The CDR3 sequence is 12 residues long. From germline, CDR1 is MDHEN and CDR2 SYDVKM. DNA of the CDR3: TGTGCCAGCAGTCCTGGGAGGAGGAAATGGGACTTC. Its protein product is CASSPGRRKWDF.

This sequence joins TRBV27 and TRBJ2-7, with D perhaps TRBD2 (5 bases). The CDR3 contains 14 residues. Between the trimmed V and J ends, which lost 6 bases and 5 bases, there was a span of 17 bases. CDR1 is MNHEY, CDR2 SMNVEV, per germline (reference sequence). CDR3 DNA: TGTGCCAGCAGCCTGTCCGTCGCCGGGGACGAGCAGTACTTC. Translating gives CASSLSVAGDEQYF.

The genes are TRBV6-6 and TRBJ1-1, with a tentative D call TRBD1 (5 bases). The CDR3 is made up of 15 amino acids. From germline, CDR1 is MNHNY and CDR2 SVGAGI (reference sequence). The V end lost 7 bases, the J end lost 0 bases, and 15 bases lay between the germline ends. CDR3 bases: TGTGCCAGCACCTTACTAGGGGACTTGAACACTGAAGCTTTCTTT. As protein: CASTLLGDLNTEAFF.

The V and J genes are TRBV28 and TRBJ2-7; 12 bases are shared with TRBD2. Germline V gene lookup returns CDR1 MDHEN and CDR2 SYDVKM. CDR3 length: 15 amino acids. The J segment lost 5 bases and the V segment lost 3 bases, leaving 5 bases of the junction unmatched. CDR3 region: CASSFLAGGRHEQYF. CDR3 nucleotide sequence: TGTGCCAGCAGTTTTCTAGCGGGGGGGAGGCACGAGCAGTACTTC.

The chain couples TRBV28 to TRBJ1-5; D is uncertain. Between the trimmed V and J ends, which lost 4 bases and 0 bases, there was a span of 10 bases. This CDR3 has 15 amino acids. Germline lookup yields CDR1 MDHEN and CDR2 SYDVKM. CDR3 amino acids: CASSSAVYSNQPQHF. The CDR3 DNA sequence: TGTGCCAGCAGTTCGGCGGTCTATAGCAATCAGCCCCAGCATTTT.

This CDR3 is CASPKWERGSYEQYF. The CDR3, as DNA: TGTGCCAGCCCCAAGTGGGAGCGGGGCTCCTACGAGCAGTACTTC. This chain connects TRBV18 to TRBJ2-7; 7 bases are a match to TRBD2. CDR1 is KGHSH, CDR2 LQKENI, per germline. The CDR3 covers 15 residues. V gave up 8 bases and J gave up 0 bases; unmatched junction bases: 10.

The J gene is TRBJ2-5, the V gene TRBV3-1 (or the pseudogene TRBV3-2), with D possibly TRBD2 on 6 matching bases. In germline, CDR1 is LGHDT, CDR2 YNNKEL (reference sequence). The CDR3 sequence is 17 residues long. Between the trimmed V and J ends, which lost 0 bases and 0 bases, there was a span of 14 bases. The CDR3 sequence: CASSQEIGGAHQETQYF. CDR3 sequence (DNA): TGTGCCAGCAGCCAAGAAATCGGAGGGGCCCACCAAGAGACCCAGTACTTC.

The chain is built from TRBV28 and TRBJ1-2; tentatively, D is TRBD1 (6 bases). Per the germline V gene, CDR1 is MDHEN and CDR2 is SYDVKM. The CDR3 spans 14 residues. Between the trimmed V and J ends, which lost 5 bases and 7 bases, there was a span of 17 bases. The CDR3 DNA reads TGTGCCAGCAGTCGCCAGGGGTTAGGGGCTGGCTACACCTTC. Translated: CASSRQGLGAGYTF.

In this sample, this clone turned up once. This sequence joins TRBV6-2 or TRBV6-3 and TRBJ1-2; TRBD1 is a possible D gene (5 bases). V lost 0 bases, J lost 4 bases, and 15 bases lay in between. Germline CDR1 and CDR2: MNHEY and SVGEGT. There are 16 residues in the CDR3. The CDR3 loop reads CASSYSADSFFYGYTF. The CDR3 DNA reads TGTGCCAGCAGTTACTCGGCTGACAGTTTTTTCTATGGCTACACCTTC.

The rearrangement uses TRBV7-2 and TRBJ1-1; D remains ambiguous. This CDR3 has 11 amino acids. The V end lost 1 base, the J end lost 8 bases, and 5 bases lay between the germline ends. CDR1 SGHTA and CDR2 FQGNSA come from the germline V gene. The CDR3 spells CASSLGQEAFF. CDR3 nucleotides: TGTGCCAGCAGCTTAGGGCAAGAAGCTTTCTTT.

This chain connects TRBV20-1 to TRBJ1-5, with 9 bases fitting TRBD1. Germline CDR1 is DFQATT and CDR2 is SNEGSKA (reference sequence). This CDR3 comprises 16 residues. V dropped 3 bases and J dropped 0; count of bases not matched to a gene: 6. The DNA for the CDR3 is TGCAGTGCTAGTGCCGGGACAGGGACTAGCAATCAGCCCCAGCATTTT. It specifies CSASAGTGTSNQPQHF.

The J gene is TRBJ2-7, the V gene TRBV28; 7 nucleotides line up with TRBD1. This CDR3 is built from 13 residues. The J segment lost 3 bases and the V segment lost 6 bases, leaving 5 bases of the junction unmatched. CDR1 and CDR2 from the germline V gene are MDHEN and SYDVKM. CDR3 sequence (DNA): TGTGCCAGCAGGACAGGGATTAGCTACGAGCAGTACTTC. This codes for CASRTGISYEQYF.

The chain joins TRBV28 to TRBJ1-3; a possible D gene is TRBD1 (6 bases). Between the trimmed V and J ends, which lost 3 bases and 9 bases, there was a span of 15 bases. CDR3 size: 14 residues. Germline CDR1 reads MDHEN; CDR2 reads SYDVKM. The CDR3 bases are TGTGCCAGCAGTTTGGGGATGGGGGCGGGCACCATATATTTT. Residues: CASSLGMGAGTIYF.

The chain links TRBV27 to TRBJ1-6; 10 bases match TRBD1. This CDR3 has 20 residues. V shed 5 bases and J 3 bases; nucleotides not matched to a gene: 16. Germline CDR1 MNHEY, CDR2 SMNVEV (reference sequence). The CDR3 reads CASSAPRGQGFSLYNSPLHF. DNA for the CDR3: TGTGCCAGCAGTGCTCCCCGGGGACAGGGGTTTTCGCTCTATAATTCACCCCTCCACTTT.

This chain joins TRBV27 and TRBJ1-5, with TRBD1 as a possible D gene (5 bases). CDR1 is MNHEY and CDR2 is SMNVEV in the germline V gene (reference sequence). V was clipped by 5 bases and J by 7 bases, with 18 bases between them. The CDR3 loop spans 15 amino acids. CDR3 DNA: TGTGCCAGCAGTCCATCTTTTGGGGGGGGACAGCCCCAGCATTTT. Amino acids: CASSPSFGGGQPQHF.

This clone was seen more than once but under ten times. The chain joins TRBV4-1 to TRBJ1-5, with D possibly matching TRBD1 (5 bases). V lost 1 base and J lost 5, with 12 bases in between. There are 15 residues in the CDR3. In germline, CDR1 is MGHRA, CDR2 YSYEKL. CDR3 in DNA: TGCGCCAGCAGCCAAGCTCCAGGGTACGATCAGCCCCAGCATTTT. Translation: CASSQAPGYDQPQHF.

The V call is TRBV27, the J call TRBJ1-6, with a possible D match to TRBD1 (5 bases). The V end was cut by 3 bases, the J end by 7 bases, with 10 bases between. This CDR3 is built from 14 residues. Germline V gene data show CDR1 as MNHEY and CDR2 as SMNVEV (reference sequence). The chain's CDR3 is CASSFDSLNSPLHF. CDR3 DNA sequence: TGTGCCAGCAGTTTCGACAGTCTAAATTCACCCCTCCACTTT.

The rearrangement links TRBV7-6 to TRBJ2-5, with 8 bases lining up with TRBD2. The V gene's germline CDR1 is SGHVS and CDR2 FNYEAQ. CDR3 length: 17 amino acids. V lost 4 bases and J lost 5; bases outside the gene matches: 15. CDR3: CASSSLPGGGMGETQYF. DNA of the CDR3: TGTGCCAGCAGCTCCTTGCCCGGGGGGGGGATGGGTGAGACCCAGTACTTC. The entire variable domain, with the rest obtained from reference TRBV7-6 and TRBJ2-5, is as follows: GAGVSQSPRYKVTKRGQDVALRCDPISGHVSLYWYRQALGQGPEFLTYFNYEAQQDKSGLPNDRFSAERPEGSISTLTIQRTEQRDSAMYRCASSSLPGGGMGETQYFGPGTRLLVL.